This is a list of T cell receptor beta chains from one sample in a study of vaccination effects on CD4 cells after COVID-19. Their antigens remain unidentified. Profiling relied on immunoSEQ multiplex PCR, and the TCRdb table lists in-frame clones only, not all of them. This table has 66,000 or so clones, 70% to 85% appearing once. Specimen: CD4+ T cells from PBMCs cultured without peptide, collected after COVID-19 vaccination. Receptors originate from a human donor who received a COVID-19 vaccine. Each CDR3 is given without its conserved first and last residue. A D gene is named only where the DNA matches it firmly.

V | D | CDR3
TRBV19 | TRBD1 | ASSIVLGQGYGYT
TRBV5-1 | NA | ASSFTYVAREQF
TRBV7-2 | NA | ASSLFAVSTDTQY
TRBV24-1 | NA | ATSDSGGPYNEQF
TRBV5-1 | NA | ASSLSMADTQY
TRBV5-1 | NA | ASRLLTGWETQY
TRBV12-3/TRBV12-4 | NA | ASSTGYTEAF
TRBV2 | NA | ASTKMVQSTEAF
TRBV2 | NA | ASSRDPPSPLH
TRBV2 | TRBD1 | ASRARTGVSYNEQF
TRBV6-6 | NA | ASSSPTAYGYT
TRBV15 | TRBD2 | ATSRTLAGGGDTQY
TRBV11-2 | TRBD1 | ASSSKRTGINSPLH
TRBV18 | NA | ASSPDLAAYGYT
TRBV5-8 | NA | ASSQGAGAGGNTIY
TRBV7-9 | NA | ASSIIQAGEKLF
TRBV5-4 | NA | ASSLGQVEKLF
TRBV19 | NA | ASSINRQETQY
TRBV6-2/TRBV6-3 | NA | ASSLLGRVTGELF
TRBV6-4 | NA | ASSADPSYNEQF
TRBV6-6 | NA | ASSYPAGQGNTIY
TRBV9 | NA | ASSPRTAYNEQF
TRBV5-4 | NA | ASRVGGGNEKLF
TRBV18 | TRBD1 | ASSPPAGGTSPLH
TRBV19 | TRBD1 | ASKDTGDYGYT
TRBV5-8 | TRBD2 | ASSLWSSGYTDTQY
TRBV5-1 | NA | ASSPSGNLNTEAF
TRBV7-3 | TRBD2 | ASSSGRASNEQF
TRBV3-1/TRBV3-2 | NA | ASSQSGSGQPQH
TRBV5-1 | TRBD1 | ASSSRDRGPRRDGYT
TRBV3-1/TRBV3-2 | TRBD1 | ASRQTGGADTQY
TRBV12-3/TRBV12-4 | TRBD1 | ASSNTGETEAF
TRBV5-1 | NA | ASRTETNTEAF
TRBV4-1 | NA | ASSQRDIGNTGELF
TRBV18 | NA | ASSLLQAGRDTEAF
TRBV7-8 | NA | ASSLNRGDQPQH
TRBV24-1 | NA | ATSGQGRVTGELF
TRBV29-1 | NA | SVVTARGWNIQY
TRBV4-1 | NA | ASSPRTEMNTEAF
TRBV15 | NA | ATSRDRNRAAGNIQY
TRBV6-1 | TRBD1 | ASSETPGQGLGYT
TRBV27 | NA | ASSRLGLGSNQPQH
TRBV4-2 | TRBD1 | ASSQAPLIPGQGAWGAGELF
TRBV4-1 | NA | ASSQVEGDYGYT
TRBV7-3 | TRBD1 | ASSLQGQDGYT
TRBV30 | NA | AWSRGDSMNTEAF
TRBV2 | NA | ASSVWNYGYT
TRBV6-5 | TRBD1 | ASGDRGPANYGYT
TRBV6-5 | NA | ASSYSRVRGYT
TRBV20-1 | NA | SAGRIEAF
TRBV30 | TRBD2 | ASSPRLAGWETQY
TRBV28 | NA | ASSLGYMGKNIQY
TRBV5-1 | TRBD1 | ASSLATGGMNTGELF
TRBV2 | NA | ASSLDARSGNTIY
TRBV27 | NA | ASNARQSNSPLH
TRBV29-1 | TRBD1 | SVAQGGGTEAF
TRBV28 | TRBD1 | ASSFRTGVSPLH
TRBV5-1 | NA | ASSFSSGDTEAF